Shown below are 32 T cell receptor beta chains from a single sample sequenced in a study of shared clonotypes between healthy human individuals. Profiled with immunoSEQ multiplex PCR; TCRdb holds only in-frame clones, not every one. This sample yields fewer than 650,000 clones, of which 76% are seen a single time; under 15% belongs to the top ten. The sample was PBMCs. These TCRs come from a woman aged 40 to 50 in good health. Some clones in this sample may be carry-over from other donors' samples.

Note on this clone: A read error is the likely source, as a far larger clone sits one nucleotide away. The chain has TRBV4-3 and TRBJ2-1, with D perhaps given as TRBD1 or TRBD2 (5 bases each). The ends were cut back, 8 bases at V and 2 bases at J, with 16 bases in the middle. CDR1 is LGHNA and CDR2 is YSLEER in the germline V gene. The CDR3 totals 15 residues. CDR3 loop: CASAQGVGPYNEQFF. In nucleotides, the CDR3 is TGCGCCAGCGCCCAAGGGGTGGGACCCTACAATGAGCAGTTCTTC.

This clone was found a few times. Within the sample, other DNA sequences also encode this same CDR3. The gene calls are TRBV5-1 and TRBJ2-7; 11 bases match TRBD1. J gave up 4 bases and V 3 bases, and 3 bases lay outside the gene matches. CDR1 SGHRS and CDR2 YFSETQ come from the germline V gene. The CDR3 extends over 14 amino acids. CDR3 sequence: CASSSGTGGYEQYF. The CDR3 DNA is TGCGCCAGCAGCTCCGGGACAGGGGGGTACGAGCAGTACTTC.

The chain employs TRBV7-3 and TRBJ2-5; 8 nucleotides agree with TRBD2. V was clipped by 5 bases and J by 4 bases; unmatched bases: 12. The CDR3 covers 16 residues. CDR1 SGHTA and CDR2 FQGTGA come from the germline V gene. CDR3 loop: CASSPRGSGRRETQYF. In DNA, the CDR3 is TGTGCCAGCAGCCCCCGGGGAAGCGGGAGACGAGAGACCCAGTACTTC.

Here the CDR3 reads CARSLSGRYGTNTGELFF. The CDR3 DNA follows: TGTGCCAGAAGCTTGTCTGGGCGGTACGGGACTAACACCGGGGAGCTGTTTTTT. The gene calls are TRBV5-3 and TRBJ2-2, with D possibly TRBD2 on 6 matching bases. Being an ORF, TRBV5-3 has a function that is uncertain. Trimming left V 1 base short and J 2 bases short, with 18 bases between. The CDR3 spans 18 residues.

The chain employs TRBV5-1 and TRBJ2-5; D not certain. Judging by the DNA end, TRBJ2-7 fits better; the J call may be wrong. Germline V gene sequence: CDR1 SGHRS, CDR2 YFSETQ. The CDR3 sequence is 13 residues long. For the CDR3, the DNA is TGCGCCAGCAGCTTGGAGCCATCCGGCGAGCAGTACTTC. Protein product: CASSLEPSGEQYF.

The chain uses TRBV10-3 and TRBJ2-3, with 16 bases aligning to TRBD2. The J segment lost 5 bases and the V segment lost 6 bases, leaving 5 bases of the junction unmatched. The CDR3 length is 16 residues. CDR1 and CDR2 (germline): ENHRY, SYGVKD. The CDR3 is CAISGTSGRVVDTQYF. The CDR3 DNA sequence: TGTGCCATCAGCGGGACTAGCGGGAGGGTGGTAGATACGCAGTATTTT.

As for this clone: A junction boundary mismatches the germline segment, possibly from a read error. CDR3 protein: CASNLYVGGPTHQAFF. CDR3 nucleotides: TGTGCCAGCAACTTGTACGTCGGGGGGCCCACTCATCAAGCTTTCTTT. The chain carries TRBV5-8 and TRBJ1-1, with a tentative D call TRBD1 (6 bases). Germline V CDR1 and CDR2: SGHTS, YDEGEE. This CDR3 has 16 residues.

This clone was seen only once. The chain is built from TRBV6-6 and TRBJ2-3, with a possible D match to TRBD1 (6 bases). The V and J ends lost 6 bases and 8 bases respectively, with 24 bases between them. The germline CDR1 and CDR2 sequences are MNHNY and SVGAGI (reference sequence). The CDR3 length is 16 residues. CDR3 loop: CASRGYTGWGSVTQYF. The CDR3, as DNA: TGTGCCAGCAGAGGATATACAGGGTGGGGTAGTGTTACGCAGTATTTT.

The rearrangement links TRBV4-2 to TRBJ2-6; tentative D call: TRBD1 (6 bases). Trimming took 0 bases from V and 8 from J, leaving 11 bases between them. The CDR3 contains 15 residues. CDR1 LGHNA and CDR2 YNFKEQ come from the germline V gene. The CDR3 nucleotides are TGTGCCAGCAGCCAAGAGGACAGCAGAACCAACGTCCTGACTTTC. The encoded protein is CASSQEDSRTNVLTF.

The CDR3 loop reads CASSVNRGAITGELFF. In DNA, the CDR3 is TGTGCCAGCAGCGTGAACCGGGGAGCGATCACCGGGGAGCTGTTTTTT. This chain joins TRBV5-4 and TRBJ2-2; TRBD2 is a possible D gene (5 bases). The ends were cut back, 4 bases at V and 4 bases at J, with 17 bases in the middle. The CDR3 is 16 amino acids. CDR1 is SGHNT and CDR2 is YYREEE in the germline V gene (reference sequence).

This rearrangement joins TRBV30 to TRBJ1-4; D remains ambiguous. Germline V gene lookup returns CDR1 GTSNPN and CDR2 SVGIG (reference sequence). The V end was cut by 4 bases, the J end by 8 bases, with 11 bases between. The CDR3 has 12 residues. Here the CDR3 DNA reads TGTGCCTGGAATGCGGGCGGGGAAAAACTGTTTTTT. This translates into CAWNAGGEKLFF.

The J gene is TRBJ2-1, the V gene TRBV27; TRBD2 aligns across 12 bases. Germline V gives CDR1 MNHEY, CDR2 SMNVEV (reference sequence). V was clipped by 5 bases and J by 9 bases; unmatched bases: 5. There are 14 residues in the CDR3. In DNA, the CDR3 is TGTGCCAGCAGTCGACTAGCGGGAGTTGGTGAGCAGTTCTTC. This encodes CASSRLAGVGEQFF.

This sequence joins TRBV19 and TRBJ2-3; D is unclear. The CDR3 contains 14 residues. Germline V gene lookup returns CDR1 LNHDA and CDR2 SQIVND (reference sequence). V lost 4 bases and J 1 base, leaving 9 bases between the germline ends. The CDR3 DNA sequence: TGTGCCAGTAGTAACTCGGGTGGCACAGATACGCAGTATTTT. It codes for CASSNSGGTDTQYF. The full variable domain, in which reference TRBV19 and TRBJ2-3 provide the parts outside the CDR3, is DGGITQSPKYLFRKEGQNVTLSCEQNLNHDAMYWYRQDPGQGLRLIYYSQIVNDFQKGDIAEGYSVSREKKESFPLTVTSAQKNPTAFYLCASSNSGGTDTQYFGPGTRLTVL.

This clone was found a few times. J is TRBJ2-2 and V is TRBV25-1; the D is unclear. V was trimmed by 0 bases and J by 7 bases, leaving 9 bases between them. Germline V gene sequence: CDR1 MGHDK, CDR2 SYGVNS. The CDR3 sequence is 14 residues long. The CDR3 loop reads CASSEYGPNGELFF. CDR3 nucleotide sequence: TGTGCCAGCAGTGAATATGGACCGAACGGGGAGCTGTTTTTT.

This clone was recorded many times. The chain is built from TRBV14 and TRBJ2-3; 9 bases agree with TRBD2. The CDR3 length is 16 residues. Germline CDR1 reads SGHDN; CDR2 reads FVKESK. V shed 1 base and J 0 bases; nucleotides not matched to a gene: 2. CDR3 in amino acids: CASSQGSGGSTDTQYF. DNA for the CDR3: TGTGCCAGCAGCCAAGGAAGCGGGGGGAGCACAGATACGCAGTATTTT. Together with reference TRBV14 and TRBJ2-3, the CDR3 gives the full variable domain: EAGVTQFPSHSVIEKGQTVTLRCDPISGHDNLYWYRRVMGKEIKFLLHFVKESKQDESGMPNNRFLAERTGGTYSTLKVQPAELEDSGVYFCASSQGSGGSTDTQYFGPGTRLTVL.

The CDR3 nucleotides are TGTGCCAGCAGTTCCCCGAGCGGCACAGATACGCAGTATTTT. It yields the protein CASSSPSGTDTQYF. The chain uses TRBV28 and TRBJ2-3, with unresolved D. The germline V gene has CDR1 MDHEN and CDR2 SYDVKM. Trimming pared 4 bases from V and 1 base from J, leaving 9 bases between. CDR3 length equals 14 residues.

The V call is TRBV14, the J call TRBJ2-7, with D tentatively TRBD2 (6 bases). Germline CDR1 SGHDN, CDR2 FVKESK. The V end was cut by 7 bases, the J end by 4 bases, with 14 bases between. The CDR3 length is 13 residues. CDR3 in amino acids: CASKDGTSYEQYF. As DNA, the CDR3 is TGTGCCAGCAAGGACGGGACTTCTTACGAGCAGTACTTC.

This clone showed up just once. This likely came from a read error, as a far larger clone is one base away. Written as DNA, the CDR3 is TGTGCCAGCAGCGGGAGGGAGAACACTGAAGCTTTCTTT. Translation gives CASSGRENTEAFF. The chain has TRBV6-5 and TRBJ1-1; no clear D. V lost 6 bases and J lost 1, with 9 bases in between. This CDR3 is built from 13 residues. Germline loops: CDR1 MNHEY, CDR2 SVGAGI.

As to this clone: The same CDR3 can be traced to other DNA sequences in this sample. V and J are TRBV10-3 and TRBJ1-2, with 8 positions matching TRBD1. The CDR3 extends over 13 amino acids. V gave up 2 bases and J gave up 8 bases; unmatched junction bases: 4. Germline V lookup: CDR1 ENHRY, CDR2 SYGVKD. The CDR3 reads CAISEGQGGGYTF. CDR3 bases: TGTGCCATCAGTGAGGGACAGGGTGGCGGCTACACCTTC.

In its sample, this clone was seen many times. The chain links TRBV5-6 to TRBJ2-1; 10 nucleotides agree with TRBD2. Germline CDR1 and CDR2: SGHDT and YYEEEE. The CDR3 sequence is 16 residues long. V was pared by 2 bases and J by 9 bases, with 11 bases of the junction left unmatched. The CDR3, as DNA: TGTGCCAGCAGCTTTTTTAGCGGGAGGATCGGCGTTGAGCAGTTCTTC. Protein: CASSFFSGRIGVEQFF.

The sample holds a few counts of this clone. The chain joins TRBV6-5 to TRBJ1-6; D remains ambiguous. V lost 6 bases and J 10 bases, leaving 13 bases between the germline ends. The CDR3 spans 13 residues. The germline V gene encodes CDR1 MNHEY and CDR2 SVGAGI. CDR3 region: CASSLTIRSPLHF. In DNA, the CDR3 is TGTGCCAGCAGCCTAACGATTCGCTCACCCCTCCACTTT.

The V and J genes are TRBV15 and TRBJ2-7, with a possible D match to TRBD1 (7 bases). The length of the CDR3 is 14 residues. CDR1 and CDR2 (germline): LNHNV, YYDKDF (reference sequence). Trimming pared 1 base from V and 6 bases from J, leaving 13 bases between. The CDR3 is CATSRGGGGGEQYF. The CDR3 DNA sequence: TGTGCCACCAGCAGAGGTGGAGGGGGCGGCGAGCAGTACTTC.

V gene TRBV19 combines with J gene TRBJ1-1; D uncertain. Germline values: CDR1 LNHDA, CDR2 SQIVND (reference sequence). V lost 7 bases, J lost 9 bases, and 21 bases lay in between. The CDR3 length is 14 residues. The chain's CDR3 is CASIAVGGLRQAFF. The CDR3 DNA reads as TGTGCCAGTATCGCGGTGGGCGGTCTCCGTCAAGCTTTCTTT. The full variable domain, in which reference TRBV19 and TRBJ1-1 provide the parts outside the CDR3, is DGGITQSPKYLFRKEGQNVTLSCEQNLNHDAMYWYRQDPGQGLRLIYYSQIVNDFQKGDIAEGYSVSREKKESFPLTVTSAQKNPTAFYLCASIAVGGLRQAFFGQGTRLTVV.

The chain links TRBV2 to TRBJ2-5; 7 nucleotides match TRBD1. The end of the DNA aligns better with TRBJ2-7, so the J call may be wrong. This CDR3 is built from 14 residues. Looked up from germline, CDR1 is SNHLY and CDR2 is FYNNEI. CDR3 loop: CASSDRDSAYEQYF. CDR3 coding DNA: TGTGCCAGCAGTGACCGGGACAGTGCCTACGAGCAGTACTTC.

In nucleotides, the CDR3 is TGTGCCAGCAGCCAATGGACAGGGCAAGAGACCCAGTACTTC. This sequence encodes CASSQWTGQETQYF. The chain carries TRBV11-2 and TRBJ2-5; 8 bases agree with TRBD1. The CDR3 contains 14 residues. Germline trimming cut 5 bases from V and 2 bases from J; bases unmatched to any gene: 4. Germline CDR1 is SGHAT and CDR2 is FQNNGV.

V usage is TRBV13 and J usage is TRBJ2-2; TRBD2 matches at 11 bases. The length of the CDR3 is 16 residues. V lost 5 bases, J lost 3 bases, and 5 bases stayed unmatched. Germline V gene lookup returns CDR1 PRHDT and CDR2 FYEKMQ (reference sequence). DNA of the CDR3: TGTGCCAGCAGCCCTAGCGGGAGGATGCACACCGGGGAGCTGTTTTTT. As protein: CASSPSGRMHTGELFF.

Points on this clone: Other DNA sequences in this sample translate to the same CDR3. The CDR3 DNA follows: TGTGCCAGCAGCTTAGACCGGGGGACCCAGTACTTC. This codes for CASSLDRGTQYF. The chain joins TRBV7-2 to TRBJ2-5; weak D call: TRBD2 (5 bases). The germline gives CDR1 SGHTA, CDR2 FQGNSA. The CDR3 is 12 amino acids. Trimming cost V 1 base and J 7 bases, with 7 bases left between them.

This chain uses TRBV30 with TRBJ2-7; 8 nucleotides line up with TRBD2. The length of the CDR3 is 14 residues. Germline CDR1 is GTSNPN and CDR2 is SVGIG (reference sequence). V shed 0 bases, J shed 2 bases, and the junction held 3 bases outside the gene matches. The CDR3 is CAWSVQREPYEQYF. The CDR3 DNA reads TGTGCCTGGAGTGTCCAGCGGGAGCCCTACGAGCAGTACTTC.

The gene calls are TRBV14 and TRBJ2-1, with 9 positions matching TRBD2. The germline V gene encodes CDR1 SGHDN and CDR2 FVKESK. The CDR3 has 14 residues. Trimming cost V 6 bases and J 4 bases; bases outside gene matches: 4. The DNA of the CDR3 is TGTGCCAGCAGTGAGACTAGCGGATACAATGAGCAGTTCTTC. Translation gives CASSETSGYNEQFF.

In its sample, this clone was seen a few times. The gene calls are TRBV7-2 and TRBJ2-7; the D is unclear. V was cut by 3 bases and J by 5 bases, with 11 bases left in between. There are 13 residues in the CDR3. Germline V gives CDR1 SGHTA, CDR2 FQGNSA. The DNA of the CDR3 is TGTGCCAGCAGCTTGGACCGGTGGGACGAGCAGTACTTC. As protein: CASSLDRWDEQYF.

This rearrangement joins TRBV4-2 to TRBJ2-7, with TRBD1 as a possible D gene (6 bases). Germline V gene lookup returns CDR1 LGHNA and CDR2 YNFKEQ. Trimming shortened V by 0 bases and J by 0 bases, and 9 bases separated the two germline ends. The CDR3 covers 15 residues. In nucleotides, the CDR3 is TGTGCCAGCAGCCAAGATGGGACACTCTCCTACGAGCAGTACTTC. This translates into CASSQDGTLSYEQYF.

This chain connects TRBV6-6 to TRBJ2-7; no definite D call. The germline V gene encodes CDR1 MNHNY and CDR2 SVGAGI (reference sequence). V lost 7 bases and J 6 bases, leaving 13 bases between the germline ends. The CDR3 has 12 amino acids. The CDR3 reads CASTADPSEQYF. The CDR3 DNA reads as TGTGCCAGCACTGCTGACCCCTCCGAGCAGTACTTC.